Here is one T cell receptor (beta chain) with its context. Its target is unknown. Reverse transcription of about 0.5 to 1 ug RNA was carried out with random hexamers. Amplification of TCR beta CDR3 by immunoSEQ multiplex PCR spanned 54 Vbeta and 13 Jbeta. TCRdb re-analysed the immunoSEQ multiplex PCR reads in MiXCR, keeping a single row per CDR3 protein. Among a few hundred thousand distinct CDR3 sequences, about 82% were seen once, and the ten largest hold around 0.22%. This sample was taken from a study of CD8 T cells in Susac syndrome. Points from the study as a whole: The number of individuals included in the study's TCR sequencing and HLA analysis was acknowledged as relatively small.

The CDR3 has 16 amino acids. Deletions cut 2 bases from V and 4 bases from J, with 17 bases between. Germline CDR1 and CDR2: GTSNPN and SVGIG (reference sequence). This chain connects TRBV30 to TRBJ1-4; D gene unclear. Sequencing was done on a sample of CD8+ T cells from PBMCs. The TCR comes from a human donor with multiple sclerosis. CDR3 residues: CAWSTPVRVLNEKLFF. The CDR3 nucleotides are TGTGCCTGGAGTACCCCGGTTCGGGTCCTTAATGAAAAACTGTTTTTT.